The sequence of this TCR beta chain was determined in a study of radiation and T cells in renal cell carcinoma. As for the study in general: Nephrectomy followed 15 Gy stereotactic body radiation by 4 weeks.

Time point indicated: blood 2 weeks post-SBRT. The treatment: 15 Gy SBRT to primary tumor, nephrectomy 4 weeks later. The tumor was a clear cell renal cell carcinoma. Produced via immunoSEQ multiplex PCR; TCRdb's table is partial and in-frame only. The sample shows 160,000 or so clones, 87% of them seen only once. Trimming removed 8 bases from V and 2 bases from J, with 23 bases in between. Germline V CDR1 and CDR2: LNHDA, SQIVND (reference sequence). This CDR3 is 17 amino acids long. The rearrangement links TRBV19 to TRBJ2-3; D is possibly TRBD1 or TRBD2 (5 bases each). This sample comprised blood, obtained from a patient whose treatment included radiotherapy and nephrectomy. The receptor's source is a woman in her 50s with renal cell carcinoma. CDR3 in amino acids: CASSQIRGEGITDTQYF. The CDR3 DNA reads as TGTGCCAGTTCACAAATAAGGGGCGAGGGAATCACAGATACGCAGTATTTT.